The present T cell receptor (beta chain) was sequenced within a study of monozygotic twins with inflammatory bowel disease. The study's findings and limits: Clonotype overlap with others was lower in IBD patients than in healthy twins, a difference that was greatest with disease activity. IBD patients had lower TCRbeta diversity (inverse Simpson) than healthy co-twins.

The CDR3 consists of 14 residues. Germline V gene sequence: CDR1 MNHEY, CDR2 SVGAGI. Regarding this clonotype: Antigen: not known.

TCRdb reprocessed the 5' RACE reads; each CDR3 protein has one entry and no DNA is given. The sample totals around 230,000 distinct CDR3 sequences. This chain joins TRBV6-5 and TRBJ2-7; TCRdb gives TRBD2 as the D gene, but with no DNA this cannot be confirmed. The sequenced sample was blood. The receptor was isolated from a human donor with ulcerative colitis or Crohn's disease, or a healthy co-twin of an affected twin (not recorded which). CDR3 sequence: CASSYELAGDEQYF.